The sequence of this T cell receptor beta chain was determined in a study of tumor-infiltrating lymphocytes in primary liver carcinoma. Study-level background: Participating patients were men and women between 30 and 69 years old. Study-wide points: Tumor region pairs showed greater overlap than either tumor-adjacent or tumor-blood pairs did. Against blood, tumors held a significantly higher top-250-clone fraction (p = 0.039).

Starting material for RNA and DNA co-extraction consisted of roughly 19-30 mg of unsorted bulk tissue. No patient had received treatment, and all had chronic HBV infection. Priming with a constant-region primer yielded TCR beta cDNA from roughly 500 ng total RNA. Modified slightly, ARM-PCR produced TCR beta libraries over three nested multiplex PCR rounds. Forward primers for TRBV1-TRBV30 and a C-beta reverse primer served the first two PCR rounds, at roughly 10 cycles each. TCRdb independently ran MiXCR on the multiplex PCR reads; one entry per CDR3 protein. This table holds fewer than 50,000 distinct CDR3 sequences, roughly 74% found once. As regards this clonotype: Its antigen is currently unknown. This CDR3 is missing its conserved last phenylalanine or tryptophan, likely due to a read error.

Germline loops: CDR1 MNHEY, CDR2 SVGAGI. The J segment lost 8 bases and the V segment lost 10 bases, leaving 15 bases of the junction unmatched. The CDR3 totals 14 residues. The sample consisted of tumor-adjacent normal liver tissue. The V and J genes are TRBV6-5 and TRBJ1-2; 8 nucleotides agree with TRBD1. This clonotype originated in a woman aged 25 to 45 with primary liver carcinoma and hepatitis B virus infection. The CDR3 here is CAISYNGQGSGYTS. The CDR3 bases are TGTGCCATTAGTTATAACGGACAGGGCAGCGGCTACACCTCC.